These T cell receptor beta chains were read from a single sample in a study of shared clonotypes between healthy human individuals. Data came from immunoSEQ multiplex PCR; TCRdb stores just in-frame clones and leaves some out. The repertoire consists of over a million clones, with about 84% occurring once and the leading ten covering roughly 0.55%. Input material: memory CD4+ T cells from PBMCs. The receptor set was obtained from a man aged 18 to 29 in good health. Some clones in this sample may be carry-over from other donors' samples. Each CDR3 is given with its conserved first and last residue. D genes are given only for firm matches. Rows may omit the clone size; those that give it use once, few, many or a size class.

clone size | J gene | V gene | D gene | CDR3 DNA | CDR3 protein
. | TRBJ2-1 | TRBV5-4 | TRBD2 | TGTGCCACCTCCCCCAAAGCGGGAGGTAGGGTGAGGGATGAGCAGTTCTTC | CATSPKAGGRVRDEQFF
. | TRBJ2-1 | TRBV30 | . | TGTGCCTTTAGCGGATACAATGAGCAGTTCTTC | CAFSGYNEQFF
. | TRBJ2-7 | TRBV5-1 | . | TGCGCCAGCAGCTTGGAGATAGGTAGTGTCGAGCAGTACTTC | CASSLEIGSVEQYF
. | TRBJ2-3 | TRBV4-1 | . | TGCGCCAGCAGCCAAGGAGGGGGGCTCGGCACAGATACGCAGTATTTT | CASSQGGGLGTDTQYF
. | TRBJ2-3 | TRBV18 | . | TGTGCCAGCTCCGATTGGGGGGGCACAGATACGCAGTATTTT | CASSDWGGTDTQYF
. | TRBJ2-1 | TRBV11-2 | . | TGTGCCAGCAGCTCACCGGGACAAACCTACAATGAGCAGTTCTTC | CASSSPGQTYNEQFF
. | TRBJ2-7 | TRBV6-1 | TRBD1 | TGTGCCAGCAGGACAGGGGGCCCCTACGAGCAGTACTTC | CASRTGGPYEQYF
. | TRBJ1-2 | TRBV28 | TRBD1 | TGTGCCAGCACACGCCGGACAGGGGCCCGCTATGGCTACACCTTC | CASTRRTGARYGYTF
few | TRBJ2-7 | TRBV11-2 | . | TGTGCCAGCAGCCGCCCCGAGGGGGGACGCGAGCAGTACTTC | CASSRPEGGREQYF
. | TRBJ2-3 | TRBV19 | . | TGTGCCAGTAGTATTGGTCCAGATACGCAGTATTTT | CASSIGPDTQYF
. | TRBJ2-5 | TRBV7-2 | TRBD2 | TGTGCCAGCAGCTTAGTGGGGAGGGATCAAGAGACCCAGTACTTC | CASSLVGRDQETQYF
. | TRBJ2-7 | TRBV4-2 | TRBD2 | TGTGCCAGCAGCCAAGGGCGGGAGACCTACGAGCAGTACTTC | CASSQGRETYEQYF
. | TRBJ2-1 | TRBV27 | TRBD1 | TGTGCCAGCAGTTTAACAGGGGGGTCCTACAATGAGCAGTTCTTC | CASSLTGGSYNEQFF
. | TRBJ1-1 | TRBV5-1 | TRBD1 | TGCGCCAGCAGCGCGAGACAGGGGGGAACTGAAGCTTTCTTT | CASSARQGGTEAFF
. | TRBJ1-4 | TRBV28 | TRBD1 | TGTGCCAGCAGTATACCGGGACAGGGTTATGAAAAACTGTTTTTT | CASSIPGQGYEKLFF
. | TRBJ1-1 | TRBV7-6 | . | TGTGCCAGCAGCTCCCGACTTGACGAAGCTTTCTTT | CASSSRLDEAFF
once | TRBJ1-4 | TRBV4-1 | . | TGCGCCAGCAGCCAGGTGACGGTAGAAGGTTCTCGAACTAATGAAAAACTGTTTTTT | CASSQVTVEGSRTNEKLFF
. | TRBJ2-1 | TRBV2 | . | TGTGCCAGCAGTGATGTTGCGGGTGGGTCCTACAATGAGCAGTTCTTC | CASSDVAGGSYNEQFF
. | TRBJ2-7 | TRBV5-4 | TRBD1 | TGTGCCAGCAGCTTGGGGGACAGGGTTGTCGAGCAGTACTTC | CASSLGDRVVEQYF
. | TRBJ2-7 | TRBV13 | TRBD2 | TGTGCCAGCAGCCTCAACACCGGACTAGCGGGAAGGGTATCCTACGAGCAGTACTTC | CASSLNTGLAGRVSYEQYF
few | TRBJ2-7 | TRBV28 | . | TGTGCCAGCAGTCTGGCGGGGAAGAACTCCTACGAGCAGTACTTC | CASSLAGKNSYEQYF
. | TRBJ2-6 | TRBV6-5 | . | TGTGCCAGCAGTTCTTCTTCTACTGGGGCCAACGTCCTGACTTTC | CASSSSSTGANVLTF
. | TRBJ2-7 | TRBV9 | TRBD1 | TGTGCCAGCAGCGTAGGGTGGGACAGAACCTACGAGCAGTACTTC | CASSVGWDRTYEQYF
. | TRBJ1-5 | TRBV7-8 | . | TGTGCCAGCAGCTCACGGGAAGGCCAGCGTATTGGCAATCAGCCCCAGCATTTT | CASSSREGQRIGNQPQHF
. | TRBJ1-2 | TRBV5-4 | . | TGTGCAGCGGGGCCAGATGGCTACACCTTC | CAAGPDGYTF
. | TRBJ2-1 | TRBV18 | TRBD2 | TGTGCCAGCTCACCACCGGCGGGAGACAGCAATGAGCAGTTCTTC | CASSPPAGDSNEQFF
. | TRBJ2-3 | TRBV2 | . | TGTGCCAGCAGCGCCCAGATGGTGGGCACAGATACGCAGTATTTT | CASSAQMVGTDTQYF
. | TRBJ1-2 | TRBV5-5 | TRBD1 | TGTGCCAGCAGCTTTTACGGGACAGGGGGCCCTGGCTACACCTTC | CASSFYGTGGPGYTF
. | TRBJ1-1 | TRBV6-6 | . | TGTGCCAGCAGTTCGGGGGAAAGGAACACTGAAGCTTTCTTT | CASSSGERNTEAFF
. | TRBJ1-1 | TRBV5-1 | TRBD1 | TGCGCCAGCAGCATAGGGACAGCGAACACTGAAGCTTTCTTT | CASSIGTANTEAFF
. | TRBJ2-7 | TRBV7-2 | TRBD1 | TGTGCCAGCAGCTTAGCGGCGGGACAGGGAGAGCAGTACTTC | CASSLAAGQGEQYF
. | TRBJ2-1 | TRBV5-1 | . | TGCGCCAGCAGCTCGGGACTCAGTGGGTTGAATGAGCAGTTCTTC | CASSSGLSGLNEQFF
. | TRBJ2-7 | TRBV28 | . | TGTGCCAGCATCAACACCGGGACCTACGAGCAGTACTTC | CASINTGTYEQYF
. | TRBJ1-3 | TRBV28 | . | TGTGCCAGCAGGCCCCAGGGAGCGTTTGGAAACACCATATATTTT | CASRPQGAFGNTIYF
. | TRBJ2-4 | TRBV10-1 | TRBD2 | TGCGCCAGCTCGGCGGGAGGGACCAAAAACATTCAGTACTTC | CASSAGGTKNIQYF
many | TRBJ1-1 | TRBV7-9 | . | TGTGCCGCAGAGGGACTTTACACTGAAGCTTTCTTT | CAAEGLYTEAFF
. | TRBJ1-3 | TRBV28 | . | TGTGCCAGCAGGCCCACAGGCGCTGGAAACACCATATATTTT | CASRPTGAGNTIYF
. | TRBJ2-1 | TRBV14 | TRBD2 | TGTGCCAGCAGCCAATTGGGAGGGACCGAGTACAATGAGCAGTTCTTC | CASSQLGGTEYNEQFF
. | TRBJ2-1 | TRBV29-1 | . | TGCAGCGTTGAGGAGTTAAAGGGACGGAACAATGAGCAGTTCTTC | CSVEELKGRNNEQFF
few | TRBJ2-4 | TRBV6-5 | TRBD2 | TGTGCCAGCAGTTACCTGGGGACTAGCGGAAAAAACATTCAGTACTTC | CASSYLGTSGKNIQYF
. | TRBJ2-1 | TRBV6-6 | TRBD1 | TGTGCCAGCCGGGACAGGGGCCACAATGAGCAGTTCTTC | CASRDRGHNEQFF
. | TRBJ1-2 | TRBV25-1 | . | TGTGCCAGCAGTGAAAGGGGACTTCAAAACTATGGCTACACCTTC | CASSERGLQNYGYTF
. | TRBJ2-4 | TRBV29-1 | . | TGCAGCGTTGAATTGTGGGAGGCAGCCAAAAACATTCAGTACTTC | CSVELWEAAKNIQYF
. | TRBJ2-3 | TRBV4-2 | . | TGTGCCAGCAGCGTATTAAGTACGGATACGCAGTATTTT | CASSVLSTDTQYF
. | TRBJ1-2 | TRBV27 | . | TGTGCCAGCAGTTCCCGGTGGGAGGGAGCGGGGGGCTACACCTTC | CASSSRWEGAGGYTF
. | TRBJ2-7 | TRBV7-9 | . | TGTGCCAGCAGCTTAACTGGCAGGTACTACGAGCAGTACTTC | CASSLTGRYYEQYF
few | TRBJ1-4 | TRBV27 | . | TGTGCCAGCAGTTCGGCGGGGGCAACTAATGAAAAACTGTTTTTT | CASSSAGATNEKLFF
. | TRBJ2-1 | TRBV10-3 | TRBD1 | TGTGCCATCAGTGCCCTACAGGGGGCGGGTCAGAAGCAGTTCTTC | CAISALQGAGQKQFF
. | TRBJ2-2 | TRBV5-5 | TRBD2 | TGTGCCAGCAGCTTATTAGCGGGAGGAGCCACCGGGGAGCTGTTTTTT | CASSLLAGGATGELFF
once | TRBJ2-2 | TRBV29-1 | . | TGCAGCGTTGAAGTAACGGGTTTGAACACCGGGGAGCTGTTTTTT | CSVEVTGLNTGELFF
. | TRBJ2-2 | TRBV9 | . | TGTGCCAGCAGCGTAGGGTCTAGGGGCACCGGGGAGCTGTTTTTT | CASSVGSRGTGELFF
. | TRBJ2-1 | TRBV19 | . | TGTGCCAGTAGTATAATGTTAGGCTCCCAGGGTGAGCAGTTCTTC | CASSIMLGSQGEQFF